This T cell receptor (beta chain) was captured in a study of beta chain features in type 1 diabetes. Overall study results and limits: Type 1 diabetes patients had TCRB CDR3s that were shorter (moderately but significantly so) in all four CD4+ subsets. Sampled from patients, naive, central memory and Treg TCRB repertoires appeared more similar than those sampled from healthy donors.

The investigators reverse transcribed all of the isolated RNA, so they sequenced expressed TCRB transcripts. Only in-frame clones appear in the TCRdb table, and some are missing; sequencing was by immunoSEQ multiplex PCR. The profile shows more than 120,000 clones, more than 10% of them singletons. The sample holds a few counts of this clone. Its antigen remains unknown. Germline CDR1 is MDHEN and CDR2 is SYDVKM. This CDR3 has 16 residues. V lost 1 base and J lost 3, with 12 bases in between. The V and J genes are TRBV28 and TRBJ2-2; D ambiguous. The sample comprised central memory CD4+ T cells from blood. The sequence was collected from a man aged 18 to 30 with type 1 diabetes. CDR3 in amino acids: CASSLFGSADTGELFF. The CDR3 DNA reads as TGTGCCAGCAGTTTATTTGGGTCAGCAGACACCGGGGAGCTGTTTTTT. Combining the CDR3 with reference TRBV28 and TRBJ2-2 gives the whole variable domain DVKVTQSSRYLVKRTGEKVFLECVQDMDHENMFWYRQDPGLGLRLIYFSYDVKMKEKGDIPEGYSVSREKKERFSLILESASTNQTSMYLCASSLFGSADTGELFFGEGSRLTVL.